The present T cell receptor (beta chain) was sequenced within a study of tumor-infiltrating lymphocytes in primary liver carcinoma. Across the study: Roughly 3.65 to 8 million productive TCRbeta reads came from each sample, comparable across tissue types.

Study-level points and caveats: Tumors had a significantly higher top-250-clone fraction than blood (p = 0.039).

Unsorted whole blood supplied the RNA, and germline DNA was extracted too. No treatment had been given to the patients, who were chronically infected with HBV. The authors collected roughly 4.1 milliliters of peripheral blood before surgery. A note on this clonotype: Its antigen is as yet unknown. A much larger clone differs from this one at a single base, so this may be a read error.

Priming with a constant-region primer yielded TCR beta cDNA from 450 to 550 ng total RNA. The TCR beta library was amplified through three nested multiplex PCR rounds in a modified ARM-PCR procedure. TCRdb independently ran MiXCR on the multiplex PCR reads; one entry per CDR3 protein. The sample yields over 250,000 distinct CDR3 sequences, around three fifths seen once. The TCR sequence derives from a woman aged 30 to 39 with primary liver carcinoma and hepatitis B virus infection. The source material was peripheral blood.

The CDR3 here is CASSRTSGTLETQYF. The CDR3 nucleotides read TGTGCCAGCAGCCGGACTAGCGGGACCTTGGAGACCCAGTACTTC. This chain joins TRBV11-2 and TRBJ2-5, with 12 bases that match TRBD2. CDR3 length equals 15 residues. J gave up 5 bases and V 5 bases, and 6 bases lay outside the gene matches. CDR1 is SGHAT and CDR2 is FQNNGV in the germline V gene.